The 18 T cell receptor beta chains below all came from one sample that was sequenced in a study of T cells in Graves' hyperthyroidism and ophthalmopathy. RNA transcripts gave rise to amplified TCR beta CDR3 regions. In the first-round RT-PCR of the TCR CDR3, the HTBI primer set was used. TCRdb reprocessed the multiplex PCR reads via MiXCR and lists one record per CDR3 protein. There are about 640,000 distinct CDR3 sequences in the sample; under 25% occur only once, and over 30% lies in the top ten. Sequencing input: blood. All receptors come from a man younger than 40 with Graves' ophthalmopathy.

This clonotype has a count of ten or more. The CDR3 region is CASSLSGIGEQFF. The CDR3 nucleotides read TGTGCCAGCAGTTTATCCGGAATCGGTGAGCAGTTCTTC. The chain employs TRBV27 and TRBJ2-1, with unresolved D. In germline, CDR1 is MNHEY, CDR2 SMNVEV (reference sequence). V gave up 0 bases and J gave up 9 bases, with 9 bases separating them. CDR3 size: 13 residues.

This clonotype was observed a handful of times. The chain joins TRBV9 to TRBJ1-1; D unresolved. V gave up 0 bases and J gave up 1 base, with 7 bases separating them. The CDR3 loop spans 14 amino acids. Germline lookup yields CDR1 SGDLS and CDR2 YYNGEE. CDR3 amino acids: CASSVDLQNTEAFF. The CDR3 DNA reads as TGTGCCAGCAGCGTAGACCTACAGAACACTGAAGCTTTCTTT.

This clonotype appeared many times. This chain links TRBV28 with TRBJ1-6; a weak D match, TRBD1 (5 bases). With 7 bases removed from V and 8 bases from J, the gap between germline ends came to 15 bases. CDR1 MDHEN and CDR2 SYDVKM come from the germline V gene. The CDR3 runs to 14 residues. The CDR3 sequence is CASNPGGTDSPLHF. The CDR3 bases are TGTGCCAGCAACCCTGGGGGGACTGATTCACCCCTCCACTTT.

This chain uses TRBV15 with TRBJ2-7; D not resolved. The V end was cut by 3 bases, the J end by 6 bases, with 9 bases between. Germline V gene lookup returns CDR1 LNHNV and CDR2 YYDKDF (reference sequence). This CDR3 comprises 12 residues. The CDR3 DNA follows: TGTGCCACCAGCAGGGGATACGCCGAGCAGTACTTC. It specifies CATSRGYAEQYF.

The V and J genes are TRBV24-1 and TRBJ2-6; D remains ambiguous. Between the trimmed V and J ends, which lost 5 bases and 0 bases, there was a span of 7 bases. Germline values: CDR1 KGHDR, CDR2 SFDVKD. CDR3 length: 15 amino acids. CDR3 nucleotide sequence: TGTGCCACCAGTGGAGGCAGCTCTGGGGCCAACGTCCTGACTTTC. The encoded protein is CATSGGSSGANVLTF.

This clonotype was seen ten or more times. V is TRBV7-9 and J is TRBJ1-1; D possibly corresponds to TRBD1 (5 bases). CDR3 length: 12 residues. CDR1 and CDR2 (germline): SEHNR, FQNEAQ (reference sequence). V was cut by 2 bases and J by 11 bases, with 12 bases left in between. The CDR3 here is CASSLYGTEAFF. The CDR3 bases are TGTGCCAGCAGCTTATACGGGACGGAGGCTTTCTTT.

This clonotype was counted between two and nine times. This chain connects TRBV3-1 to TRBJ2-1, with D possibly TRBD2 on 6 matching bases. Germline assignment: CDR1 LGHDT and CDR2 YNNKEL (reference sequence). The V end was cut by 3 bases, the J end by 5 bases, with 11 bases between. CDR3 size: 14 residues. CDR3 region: CASSHLGLNNEQFF. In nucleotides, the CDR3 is TGTGCCAGCAGCCACCTCGGACTAAACAATGAGCAGTTCTTC.

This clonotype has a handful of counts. CDR3 DNA sequence: TGCAGTGCTAGGGTGGGGGCCTCTGGAAACACCATATATTTT. Translation gives CSARVGASGNTIYF. The rearrangement links TRBV20-1 to TRBJ1-3, with D perhaps TRBD1 (6 bases). This CDR3 spans 14 amino acids. V was cut by 3 bases and J by 0 bases, with 9 bases left in between. Germline V lookup: CDR1 DFQATT, CDR2 SNEGSKA (reference sequence).

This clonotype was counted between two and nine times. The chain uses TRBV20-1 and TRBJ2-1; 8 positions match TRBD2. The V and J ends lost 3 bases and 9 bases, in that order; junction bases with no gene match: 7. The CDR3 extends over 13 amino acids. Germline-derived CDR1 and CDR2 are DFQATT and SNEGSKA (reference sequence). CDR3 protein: CSASREGLGEQFF. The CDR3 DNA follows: TGCAGTGCTAGCCGGGAGGGCCTCGGTGAGCAGTTCTTC.

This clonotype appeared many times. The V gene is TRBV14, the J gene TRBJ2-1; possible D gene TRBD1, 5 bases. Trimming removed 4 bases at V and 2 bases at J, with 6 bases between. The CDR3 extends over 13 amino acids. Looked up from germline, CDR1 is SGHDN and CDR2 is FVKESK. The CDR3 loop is CASSPTAYNEQFF. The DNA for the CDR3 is TGTGCCAGCAGCCCGACAGCCTACAATGAGCAGTTCTTC.

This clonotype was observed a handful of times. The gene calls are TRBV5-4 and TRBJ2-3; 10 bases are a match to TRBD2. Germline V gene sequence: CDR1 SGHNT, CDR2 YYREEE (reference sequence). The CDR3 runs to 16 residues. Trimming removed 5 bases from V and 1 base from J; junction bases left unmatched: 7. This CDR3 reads CASRRAGTSGTDTQYF. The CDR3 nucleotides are TGTGCCAGCAGAAGAGCCGGGACTAGCGGCACAGATACGCAGTATTTT.

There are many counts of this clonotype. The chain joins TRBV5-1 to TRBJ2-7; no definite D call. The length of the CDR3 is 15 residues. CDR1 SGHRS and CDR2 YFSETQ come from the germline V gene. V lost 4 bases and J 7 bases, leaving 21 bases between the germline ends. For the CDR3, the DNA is TGCGCCAGCAGCGTCGTAAGTGACGGCCGATGGGAGCAGTACTTC. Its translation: CASSVVSDGRWEQYF.

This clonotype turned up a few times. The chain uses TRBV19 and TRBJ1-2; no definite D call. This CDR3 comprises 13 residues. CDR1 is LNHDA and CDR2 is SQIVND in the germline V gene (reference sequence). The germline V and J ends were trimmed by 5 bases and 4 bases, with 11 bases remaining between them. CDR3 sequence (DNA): TGTGCCAGTAGTCTGAGCCAGAGCTATGGCTACACCTTC. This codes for CASSLSQSYGYTF.

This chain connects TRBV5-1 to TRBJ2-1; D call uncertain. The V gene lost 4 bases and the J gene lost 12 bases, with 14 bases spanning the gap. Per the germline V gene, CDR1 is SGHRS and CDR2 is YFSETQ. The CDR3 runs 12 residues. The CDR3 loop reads CASSQPEQVQFF. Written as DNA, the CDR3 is TGCGCCAGCAGCCAACCAGAGCAGGTGCAGTTCTTC.

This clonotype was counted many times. DNA of the CDR3: TGTGCCAGCAGTTACCACGCCAGGGTATCCTACGAGCAGTACTTC. Translated: CASSYHARVSYEQYF. The chain combines TRBV6-8 with TRBJ2-7; the D gene is possibly TRBD1 (5 bases). CDR1 is MNHGY and CDR2 is SAAAGT in the germline V gene. CDR3 length: 15 amino acids. The V and J ends lost 2 bases and 1 base respectively, with 12 bases between them.

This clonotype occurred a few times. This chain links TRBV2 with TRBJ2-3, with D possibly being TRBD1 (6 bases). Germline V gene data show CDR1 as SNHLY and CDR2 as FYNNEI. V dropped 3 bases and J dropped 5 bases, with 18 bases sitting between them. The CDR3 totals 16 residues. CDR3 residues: CASSEGAESLIDTQYF. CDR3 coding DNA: TGTGCCAGCAGTGAGGGGGCGGAATCATTGATAGATACGCAGTATTTT.

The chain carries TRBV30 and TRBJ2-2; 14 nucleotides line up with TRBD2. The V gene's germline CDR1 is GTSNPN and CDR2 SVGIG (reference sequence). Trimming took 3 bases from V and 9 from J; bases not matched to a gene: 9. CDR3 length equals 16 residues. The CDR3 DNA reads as TGTGCCTGGAGCCGCCCCGGGACTAGCGGGAGCCGGGAGCTGTTTTTT. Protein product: CAWSRPGTSGSRELFF.

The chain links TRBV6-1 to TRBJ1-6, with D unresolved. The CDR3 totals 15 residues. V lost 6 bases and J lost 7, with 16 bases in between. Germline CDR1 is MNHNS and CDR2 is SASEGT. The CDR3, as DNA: TGTGCCAGCAGCCTTCGTCCTCTCGAGAATTCACCCCTCCACTTT. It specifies CASSLRPLENSPLHF.